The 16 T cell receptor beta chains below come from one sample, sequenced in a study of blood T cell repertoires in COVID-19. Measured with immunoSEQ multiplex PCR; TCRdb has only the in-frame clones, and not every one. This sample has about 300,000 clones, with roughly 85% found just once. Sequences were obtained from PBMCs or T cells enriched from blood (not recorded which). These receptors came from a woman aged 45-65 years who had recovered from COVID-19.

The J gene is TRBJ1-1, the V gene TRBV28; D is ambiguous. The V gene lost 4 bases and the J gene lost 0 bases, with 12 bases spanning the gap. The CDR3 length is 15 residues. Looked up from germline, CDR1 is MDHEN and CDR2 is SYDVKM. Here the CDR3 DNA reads TGTGCCAGCAGTTCTCCGACTGGCATGAACACTGAAGCTTTCTTT. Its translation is CASSSPTGMNTEAFF.

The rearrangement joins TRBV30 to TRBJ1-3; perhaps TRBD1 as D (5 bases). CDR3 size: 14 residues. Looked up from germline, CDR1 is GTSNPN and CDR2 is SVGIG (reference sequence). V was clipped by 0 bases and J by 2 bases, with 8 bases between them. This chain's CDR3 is CAWSVRGAGNTIYF. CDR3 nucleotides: TGTGCCTGGAGTGTACGGGGGGCTGGAAACACCATATATTTT.

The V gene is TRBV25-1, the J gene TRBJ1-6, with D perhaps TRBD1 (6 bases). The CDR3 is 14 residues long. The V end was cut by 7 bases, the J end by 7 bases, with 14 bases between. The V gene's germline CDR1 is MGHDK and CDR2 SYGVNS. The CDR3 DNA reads TGTGCCAGCACCCCCCAGGGGCGAAATTCACCCCTCCACTTT. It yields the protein CASTPQGRNSPLHF.

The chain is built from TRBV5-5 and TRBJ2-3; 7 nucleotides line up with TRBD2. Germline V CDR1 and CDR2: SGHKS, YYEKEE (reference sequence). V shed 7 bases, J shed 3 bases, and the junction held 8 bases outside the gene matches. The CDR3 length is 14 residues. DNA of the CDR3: TGTGCCAGCGGGAGGGAGTCGAGTACAGATACGCAGTATTTT. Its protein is CASGRESSTDTQYF. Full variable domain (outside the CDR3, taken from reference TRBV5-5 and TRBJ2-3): DAGVTQSPTHLIKTRGQQVTLRCSPISGHKSVSWYQQVLGQGPQFIFQYYEKEERGRGNFPDRFSARQFPNYSSELNVNALLLGDSALYLCASGRESSTDTQYFGPGTRLTVL.

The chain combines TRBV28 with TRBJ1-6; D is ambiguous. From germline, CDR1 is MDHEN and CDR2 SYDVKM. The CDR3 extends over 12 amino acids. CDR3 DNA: TGTGGGGCCGGGGTCAATAATTCACCCCTCCACTTT. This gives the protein CGAGVNNSPLHF.

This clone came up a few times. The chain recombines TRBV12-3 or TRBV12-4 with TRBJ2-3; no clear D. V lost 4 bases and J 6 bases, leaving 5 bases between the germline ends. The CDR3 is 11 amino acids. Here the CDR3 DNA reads TGTGCCAGCAGTTATTCGGATACGCAGTATTTT. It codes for CASSYSDTQYF.

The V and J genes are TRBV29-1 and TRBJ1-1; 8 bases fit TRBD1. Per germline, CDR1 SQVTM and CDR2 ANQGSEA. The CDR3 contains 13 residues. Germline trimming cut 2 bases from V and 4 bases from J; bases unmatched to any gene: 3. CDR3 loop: CSVEPQGGTEAFF. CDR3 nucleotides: TGCAGCGTTGAACCACAGGGGGGCACTGAAGCTTTCTTT.

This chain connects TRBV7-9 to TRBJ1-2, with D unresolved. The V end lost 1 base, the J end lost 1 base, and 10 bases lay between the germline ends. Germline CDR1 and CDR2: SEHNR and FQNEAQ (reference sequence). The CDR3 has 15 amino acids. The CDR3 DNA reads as TGTGCCAGCAGCTTAGGCGCGGAAATTAACTATGGCTACACCTTC. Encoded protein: CASSLGAEINYGYTF.

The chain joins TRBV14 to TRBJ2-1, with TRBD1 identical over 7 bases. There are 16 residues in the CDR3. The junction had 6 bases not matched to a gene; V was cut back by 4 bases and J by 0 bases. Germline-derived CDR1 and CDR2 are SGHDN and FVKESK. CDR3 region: CASSPLGQASYNEQFF. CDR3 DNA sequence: TGTGCCAGCAGCCCCCTTGGACAGGCCTCCTACAATGAGCAGTTCTTC.

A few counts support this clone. The DNA of the CDR3 is TGCAGTGCCACTACCTACGAGCAGTACTTC. It is translated as CSATTYEQYF. The chain employs TRBV20-1 and TRBJ2-7, with D unresolved. This CDR3 has 10 amino acids. Per germline, CDR1 DFQATT and CDR2 SNEGSKA (reference sequence). Deletions cut 6 bases from V and 2 bases from J, with 5 bases between.

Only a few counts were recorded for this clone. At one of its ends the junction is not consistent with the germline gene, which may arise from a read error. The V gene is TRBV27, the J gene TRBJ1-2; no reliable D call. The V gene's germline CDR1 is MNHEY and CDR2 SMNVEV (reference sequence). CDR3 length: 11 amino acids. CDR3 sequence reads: CASRAGTENFF. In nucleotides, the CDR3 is TGTGCCAGCAGGGCGGGAACGGAGAACTTCTTC.

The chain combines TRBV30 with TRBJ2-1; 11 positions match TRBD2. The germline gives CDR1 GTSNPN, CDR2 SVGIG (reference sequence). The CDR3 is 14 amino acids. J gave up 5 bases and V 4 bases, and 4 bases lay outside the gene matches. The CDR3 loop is CAWTGTSGHNEQFF. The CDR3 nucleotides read TGTGCCTGGACCGGGACTAGCGGTCACAATGAGCAGTTCTTC.

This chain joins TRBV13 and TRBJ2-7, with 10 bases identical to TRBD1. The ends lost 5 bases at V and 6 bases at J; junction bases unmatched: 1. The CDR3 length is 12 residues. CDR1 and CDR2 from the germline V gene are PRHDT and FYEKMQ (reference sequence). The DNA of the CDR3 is TGTGCCAGCAGCCGGACAGGGGGCGAGCAGTACTTC. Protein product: CASSRTGGEQYF.

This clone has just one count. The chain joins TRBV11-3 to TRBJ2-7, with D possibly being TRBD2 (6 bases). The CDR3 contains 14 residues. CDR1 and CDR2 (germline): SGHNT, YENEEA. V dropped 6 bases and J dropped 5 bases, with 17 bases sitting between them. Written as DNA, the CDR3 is TGTGCCAGCAGTACCTCTCGGGGGAGTAACGAGCAGTACTTC. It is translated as CASSTSRGSNEQYF.

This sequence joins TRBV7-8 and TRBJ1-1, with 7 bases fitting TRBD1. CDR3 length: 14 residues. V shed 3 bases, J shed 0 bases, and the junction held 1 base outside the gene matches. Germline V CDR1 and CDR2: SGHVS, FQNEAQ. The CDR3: CASSFGQVNTEAFF. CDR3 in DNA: TGTGCCAGCAGCTTTGGACAGGTGAACACTGAAGCTTTCTTT.

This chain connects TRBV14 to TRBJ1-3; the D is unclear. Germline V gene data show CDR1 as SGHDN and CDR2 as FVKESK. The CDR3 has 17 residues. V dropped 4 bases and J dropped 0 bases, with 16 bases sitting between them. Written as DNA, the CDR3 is TGTGCCAGCAGCCTCCGGGGAGCGGCTTTCTCTGGAAACACCATATATTTT. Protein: CASSLRGAAFSGNTIYF.